A selection of T cell receptor beta chains follows, all from one sample in a study of CD8+ T cells in alopecia areata. Sequenced by immunoSEQ multiplex PCR; TCRdb stores in-frame clones only, minus some. The table records about 180,000 clones, about 51% of them present only once. The sample in question was CD8+ T cells sorted from blood, obtained at week 52, from a patient treated with tofacitinib. These TCRs come from a human donor with alopecia areata. The CDR3 runs from the conserved cysteine through the conserved F or W. Fields, in order: CDR3 length, V gene, J gene, D gene, clone size, CDR3 protein, CDR3 DNA. D genes are given only for firm matches. Not all rows give a size; the values are once, few, many and, for expanded clones, a class.

>12|TRBV25-1|TRBJ2-5|-|few
CATRGHEETQYF
TGTGCCACCAGGGGTCATGAAGAGACCCAGTACTTC
>13|TRBV5-4|TRBJ1-2|-|-
CASSPVGGKGYTF
TGTGCCAGCAGCCCGGTTGGTGGGAAGGGCTACACCTTC
>14|TRBV27|TRBJ1-5|-|-
CASSLAMGAQPQHF
TGTGCCAGCAGTTTAGCGATGGGGGCTCAGCCCCAGCATTTT
>15|TRBV10-3|TRBJ2-3|TRBD2|few
CAIRPLAGSTDTQYF
TGTGCCATCAGACCTCTAGCGGGGAGCACAGATACGCAGTATTTT
>15|TRBV5-4|TRBJ1-5|-|-
CASSLWGEGNQPQHF
TGTGCCAGCAGCTTGTGGGGGGAGGGCAATCAGCCCCAGCATTTT
>16|TRBV7-9|TRBJ2-7|-|-
CASSSALTGSKDEQYF
TGTGCCAGCAGTTCGGCCCTGACTGGGAGTAAGGACGAGCAGTACTTC
>12|TRBV7-2|TRBJ2-5|-|-
CASSVPGETQYF
TGTGCCAGCAGCGTGCCGGGGGAGACCCAGTACTTC
>15|TRBV4-3|TRBJ1-1|-|-
CASSLSRAANTEAFF
TGCGCCAGCAGCCTCTCTCGGGCCGCGAACACTGAAGCTTTCTTT
>11|TRBV29-1|TRBJ2-1|-|few
CSVEGGNEQFF
TGCAGCGTTGAGGGGGGCAATGAGCAGTTCTTC
>18|TRBV7-8|TRBJ2-7|TRBD2|-
CASSFTASGGQIPYEQYF
TGTGCCAGCAGCTTTACGGCTAGCGGGGGGCAAATACCCTACGAGCAGTACTTC
>11|TRBV4-2|TRBJ2-3|-|-
CASSQGDTQYF
TGTGCCAGCAGCCAAGGGGATACGCAGTATTTT
>16|TRBV15|TRBJ1-1|TRBD1|-
CATSRDRTGGNTEAFF
TGTGCCACCAGCAGAGATAGAACAGGGGGGAACACTGAAGCTTTCTTT
>12|TRBV30|TRBJ2-7|-|-
CAWSLTSSEQYF
TGTGCCTGGAGTCTAACAAGTTCCGAGCAGTACTTC
>15|TRBV5-6|TRBJ2-5|-|-
CASSLYLGGRETQYF
TGTGCCAGCAGCTTGTATCTCGGGGGCAGGGAGACCCAGTACTTC
>16|TRBV11-1|TRBJ2-7|TRBD2|-
CASSLSRGGRSYEQYF
TGTGCCAGCAGCTTATCCCGCGGGGGACGTTCCTACGAGCAGTACTTC